This is a list of T cell receptor beta chains from one sample in a study of T cell changes during pregnancy in multiple sclerosis. Generated by immunoSEQ multiplex PCR, the TCRdb table keeps only in-frame clones and is missing some. The top ten clones hold approximately 1.2% of a sample with approximately 40,000 clones, approximately 90% of them seen once. The input for sequencing was CD4+ T cells from peripheral blood mononuclear cells, taken in the second trimester of pregnancy. These TCRs come from a female donor with multiple sclerosis, enrolled in a pregnancy study. CDR3s include the opening cysteine and the closing phenylalanine or tryptophan. Fields, in order: D gene, clone size, V gene, J gene, CDR3 DNA, CDR3 protein. D genes are given only for firm matches. Where a row states a size, it is once, few, many or the class of an expanded clone; other rows omit it.

D: -; size: -; V: TRBV7-8; J: TRBJ2-2; DNA: TGTGCCAGCAGCCAACGATCAGGGTTCGTCGCCGGGGAGCTGTTTTTT; CDR3: CASSQRSGFVAGELFF
D: -; size: -; V: TRBV28; J: TRBJ1-2; DNA: TGTGCCAGCAGTCCGTGGGGGCAGCCTCTAGCGGATGGCTACACCTTC; CDR3: CASSPWGQPLADGYTF
D: TRBD2; size: -; V: TRBV4-1; J: TRBJ2-3; DNA: TGCGCCAGCAGCCAAGATTTCGGACTAGCGGGAGGAAGGGGAGATACGCAGTATTTT; CDR3: CASSQDFGLAGGRGDTQYF
D: -; size: -; V: TRBV6-1; J: TRBJ1-5; DNA: TGTGCCAGCAATTATCCTAGGACAGCTAATCAGCCCCAGCATTTT; CDR3: CASNYPRTANQPQHF
D: -; size: -; V: TRBV6-1; J: TRBJ1-4; DNA: TGTGCCAGCGGGGCGAAGGGAAGTTTTTTT; CDR3: CASGAKGSFF
D: -; size: once; V: TRBV19; J: TRBJ2-2; DNA: TGTGCCAGTATGGACTTAGCGAACACCGGGGAGCTGTTTTTT; CDR3: CASMDLANTGELFF
D: -; size: -; V: TRBV5-1; J: TRBJ2-7; DNA: TGCGCCAGCAGCCCAGGGTCCTTTTCCTACGAGCAGTACTTC; CDR3: CASSPGSFSYEQYF
D: -; size: -; V: TRBV10-3; J: TRBJ1-5; DNA: TGTGCCATCAGTGAGGAGATCGGCAATCAGCCCCAGCATTTT; CDR3: CAISEEIGNQPQHF
D: TRBD1; size: -; V: TRBV4-3; J: TRBJ2-7; DNA: TGCGCCAGCAGCCGGGGACAGTTCAACTACGAGCAGTACTTC; CDR3: CASSRGQFNYEQYF
D: -; size: -; V: TRBV29-1; J: TRBJ1-2; DNA: TGCAGCGTTGAAGACGGCCCCCAGGGACTAAGTGGCTACACCTTC; CDR3: CSVEDGPQGLSGYTF
D: TRBD2; size: -; V: TRBV2; J: TRBJ2-1; DNA: TGTGCCAGCAGCCTGACTAGCGGCAGCAATGAGCAGTTCTTC; CDR3: CASSLTSGSNEQFF